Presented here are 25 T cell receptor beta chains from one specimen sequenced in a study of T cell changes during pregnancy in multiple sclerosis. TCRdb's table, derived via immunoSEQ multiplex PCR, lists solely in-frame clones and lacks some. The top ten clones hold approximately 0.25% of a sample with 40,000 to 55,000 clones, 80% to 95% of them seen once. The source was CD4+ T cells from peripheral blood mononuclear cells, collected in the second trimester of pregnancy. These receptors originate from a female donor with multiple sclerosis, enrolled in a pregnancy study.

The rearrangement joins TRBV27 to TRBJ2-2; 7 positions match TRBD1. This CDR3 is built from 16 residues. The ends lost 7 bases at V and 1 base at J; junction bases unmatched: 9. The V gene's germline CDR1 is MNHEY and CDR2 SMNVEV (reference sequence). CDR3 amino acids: CASTPRQGLNTGELFF. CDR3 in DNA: TGTGCCAGCACCCCAAGACAGGGCCTGAACACCGGGGAGCTGTTTTTT.

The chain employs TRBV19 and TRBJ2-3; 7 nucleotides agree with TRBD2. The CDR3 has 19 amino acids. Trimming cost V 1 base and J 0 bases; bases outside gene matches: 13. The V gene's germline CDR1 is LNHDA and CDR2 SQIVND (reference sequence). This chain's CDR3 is CASSIGTRLIPSSTDTQYF. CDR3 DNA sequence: TGTGCCAGTAGTATAGGGACTAGGCTTATCCCATCTAGCACAGATACGCAGTATTTT.

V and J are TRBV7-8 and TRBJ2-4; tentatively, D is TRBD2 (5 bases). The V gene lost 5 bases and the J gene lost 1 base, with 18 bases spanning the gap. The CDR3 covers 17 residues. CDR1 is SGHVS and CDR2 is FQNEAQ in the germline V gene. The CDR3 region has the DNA TGTGCCAGCAGCCCCACGCGTCCGGGGTTGGCCAAAAACATTCAGTACTTC. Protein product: CASSPTRPGLAKNIQYF.

Here the CDR3 DNA reads TGCGCCAGCAGCCGGGCAGGGGGAGATGAGCAGTTCTTC. Encoded protein: CASSRAGGDEQFF. The chain recombines TRBV5-1 with TRBJ2-1, with TRBD1 matching 7 bases. CDR1 is SGHRS and CDR2 is YFSETQ in the germline V gene. The CDR3 sequence is 13 residues long. With 4 bases clipped from V and 8 bases from J, the junction kept 6 bases outside the gene matches.

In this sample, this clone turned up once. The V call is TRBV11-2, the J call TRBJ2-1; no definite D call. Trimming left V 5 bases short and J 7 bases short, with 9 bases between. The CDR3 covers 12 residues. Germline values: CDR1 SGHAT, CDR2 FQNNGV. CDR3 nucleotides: TGTGCCAGCAGCAAAACTCGAAATGAGCAGTTCTTC. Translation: CASSKTRNEQFF.

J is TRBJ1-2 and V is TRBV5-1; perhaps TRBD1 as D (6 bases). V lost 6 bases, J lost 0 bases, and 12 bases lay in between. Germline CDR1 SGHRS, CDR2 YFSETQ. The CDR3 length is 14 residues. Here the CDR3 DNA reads TGCGCCAGCACCACAGGGCTTGCTAACTATGGCTACACCTTC. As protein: CASTTGLANYGYTF.

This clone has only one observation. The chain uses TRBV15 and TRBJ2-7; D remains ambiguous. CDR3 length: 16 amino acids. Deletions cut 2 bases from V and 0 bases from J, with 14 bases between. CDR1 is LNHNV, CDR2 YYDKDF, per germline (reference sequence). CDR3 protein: CATSRKVRRYSYEQYF. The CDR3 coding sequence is TGTGCCACCAGCAGAAAAGTTAGGCGGTACTCCTACGAGCAGTACTTC.

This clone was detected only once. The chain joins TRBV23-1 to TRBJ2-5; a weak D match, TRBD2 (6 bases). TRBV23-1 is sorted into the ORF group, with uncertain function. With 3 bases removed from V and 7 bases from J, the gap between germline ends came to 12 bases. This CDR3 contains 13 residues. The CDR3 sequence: CASSHPHGGTQYF. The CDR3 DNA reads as TGCGCCAGCAGTCACCCCCACGGGGGGACCCAGTACTTC.

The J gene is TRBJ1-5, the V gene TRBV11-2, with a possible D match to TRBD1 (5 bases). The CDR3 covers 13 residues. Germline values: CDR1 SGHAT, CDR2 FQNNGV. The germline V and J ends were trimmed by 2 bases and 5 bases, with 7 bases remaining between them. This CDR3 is CASSLTRDQPQHF. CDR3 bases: TGTGCCAGCAGCTTAACCAGGGATCAGCCCCAGCATTTT.

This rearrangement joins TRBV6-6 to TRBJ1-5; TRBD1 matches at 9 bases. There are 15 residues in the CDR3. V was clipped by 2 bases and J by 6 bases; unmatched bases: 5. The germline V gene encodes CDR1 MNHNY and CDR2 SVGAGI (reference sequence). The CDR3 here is CASSYNRGQSQPQHF. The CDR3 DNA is TGTGCCAGCAGTTACAACAGGGGGCAGAGTCAGCCCCAGCATTTT.

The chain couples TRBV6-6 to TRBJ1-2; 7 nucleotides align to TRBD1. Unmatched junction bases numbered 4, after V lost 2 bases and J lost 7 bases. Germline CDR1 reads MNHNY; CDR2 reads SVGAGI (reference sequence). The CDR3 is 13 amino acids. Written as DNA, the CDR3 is TGTGCCAGCAGTTACCCACAGGGGATTGGCTACACCTTC. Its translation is CASSYPQGIGYTF.

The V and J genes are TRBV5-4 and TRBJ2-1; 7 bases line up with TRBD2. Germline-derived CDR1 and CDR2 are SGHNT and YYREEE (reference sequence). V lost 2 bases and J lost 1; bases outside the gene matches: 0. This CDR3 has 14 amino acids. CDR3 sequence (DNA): TGTGCCAGCAGCTTAGCGGGGTCCTACAATGAGCAGTTCTTC. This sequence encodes CASSLAGSYNEQFF.

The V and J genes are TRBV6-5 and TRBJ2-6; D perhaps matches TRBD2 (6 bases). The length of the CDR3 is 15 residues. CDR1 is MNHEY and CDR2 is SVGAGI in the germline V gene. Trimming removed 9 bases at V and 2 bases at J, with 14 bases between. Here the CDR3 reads CASQNGGAGANVLTF. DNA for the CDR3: TGTGCCAGTCAGAACGGAGGGGCTGGGGCCAACGTCCTGACTTTC.

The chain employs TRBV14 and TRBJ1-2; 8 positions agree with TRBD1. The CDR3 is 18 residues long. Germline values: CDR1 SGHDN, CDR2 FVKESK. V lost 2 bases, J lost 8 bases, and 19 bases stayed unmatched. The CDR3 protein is CASSQNVRQGWAASGYTF. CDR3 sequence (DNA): TGTGCCAGCAGCCAAAATGTGCGACAGGGGTGGGCAGCTTCAGGCTACACCTTC. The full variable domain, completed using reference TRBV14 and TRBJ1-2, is EAGVTQFPSHSVIEKGQTVTLRCDPISGHDNLYWYRRVMGKEIKFLLHFVKESKQDESGMPNNRFLAERTGGTYSTLKVQPAELEDSGVYFCASSQNVRQGWAASGYTFGSGTRLTVV.

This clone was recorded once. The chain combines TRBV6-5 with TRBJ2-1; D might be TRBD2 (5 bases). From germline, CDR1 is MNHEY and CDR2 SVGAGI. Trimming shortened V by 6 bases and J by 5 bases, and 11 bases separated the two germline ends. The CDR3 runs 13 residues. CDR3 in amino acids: CASSLPGNNEQFF. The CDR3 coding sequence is TGTGCCAGCAGCTTGCCGGGGAACAATGAGCAGTTCTTC.

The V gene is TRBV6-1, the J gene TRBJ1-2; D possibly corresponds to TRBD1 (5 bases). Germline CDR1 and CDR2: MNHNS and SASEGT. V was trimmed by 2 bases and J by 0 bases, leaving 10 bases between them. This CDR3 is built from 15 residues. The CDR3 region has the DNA TGTGCCAGCAGTGAACCGGGGGGAGCTAACTATGGCTACACCTTC. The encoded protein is CASSEPGGANYGYTF.

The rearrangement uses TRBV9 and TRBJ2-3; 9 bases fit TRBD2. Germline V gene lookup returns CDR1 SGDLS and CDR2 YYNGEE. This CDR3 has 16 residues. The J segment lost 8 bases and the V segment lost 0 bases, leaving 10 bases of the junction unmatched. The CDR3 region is CASSVDEAGGVVTQYF. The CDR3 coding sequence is TGTGCCAGCAGCGTAGATGAAGCGGGGGGTGTTGTTACGCAGTATTTT.

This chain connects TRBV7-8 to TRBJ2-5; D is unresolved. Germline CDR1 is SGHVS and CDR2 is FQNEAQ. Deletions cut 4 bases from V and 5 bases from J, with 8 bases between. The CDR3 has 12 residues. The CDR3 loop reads CASSSVRETQYF. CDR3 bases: TGTGCCAGCAGCTCGGTCCGCGAGACCCAGTACTTC. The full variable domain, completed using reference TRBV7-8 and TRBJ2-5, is GAGVSQSPRYKVAKRGQDVALRCDPISGHVSLFWYQQALGQGPEFLTYFQNEAQLDKSGLPSDRFFAERPEGSVSTLKIQRTQQEDSAVYLCASSSVRETQYFGPGTRLLVL.

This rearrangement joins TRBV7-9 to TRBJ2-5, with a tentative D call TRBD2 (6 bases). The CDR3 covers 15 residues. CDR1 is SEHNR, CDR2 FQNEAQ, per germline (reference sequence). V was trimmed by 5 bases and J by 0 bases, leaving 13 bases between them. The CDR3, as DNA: TGTGCCAGCAGCCCAGGAACGGGGGACCAAGAGACCCAGTACTTC. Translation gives CASSPGTGDQETQYF.

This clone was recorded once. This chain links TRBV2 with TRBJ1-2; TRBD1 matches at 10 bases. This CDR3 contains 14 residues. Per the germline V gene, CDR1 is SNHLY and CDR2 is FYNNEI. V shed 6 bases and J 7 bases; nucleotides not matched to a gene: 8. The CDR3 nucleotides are TGTGCCAGCAGCCCGACAGGGGGCGGGGGTGGCTACACCTTC. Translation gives CASSPTGGGGGYTF.

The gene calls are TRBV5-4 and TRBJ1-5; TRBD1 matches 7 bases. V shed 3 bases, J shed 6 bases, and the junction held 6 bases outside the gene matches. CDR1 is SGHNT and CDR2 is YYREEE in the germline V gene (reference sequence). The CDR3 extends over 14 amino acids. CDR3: CASSSGGDSQPQHF. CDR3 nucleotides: TGTGCCAGCAGCTCAGGGGGTGACAGTCAGCCCCAGCATTTT.

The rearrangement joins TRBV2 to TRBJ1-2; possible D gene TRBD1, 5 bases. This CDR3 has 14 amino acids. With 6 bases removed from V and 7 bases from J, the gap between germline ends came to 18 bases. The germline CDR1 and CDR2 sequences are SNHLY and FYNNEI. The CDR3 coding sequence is TGTGCCAGCAGATTGGAGGGGTATGTCGCTGGCTACACCTTC. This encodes CASRLEGYVAGYTF.

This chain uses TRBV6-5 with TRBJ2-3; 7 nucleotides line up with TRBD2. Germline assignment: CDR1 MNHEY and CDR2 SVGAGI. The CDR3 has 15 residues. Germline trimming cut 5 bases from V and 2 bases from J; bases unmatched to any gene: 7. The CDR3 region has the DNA TGTGCCAGCAGTCTAAGCGGGACCTTCACAGATACGCAGTATTTT. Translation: CASSLSGTFTDTQYF.

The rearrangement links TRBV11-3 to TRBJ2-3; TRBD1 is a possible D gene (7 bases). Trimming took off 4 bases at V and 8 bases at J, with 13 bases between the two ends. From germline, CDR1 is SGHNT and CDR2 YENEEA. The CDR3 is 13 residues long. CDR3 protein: CASSSSQGGTQYF. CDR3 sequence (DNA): TGTGCCAGCAGCTCCTCCCAGGGGGGTACGCAGTATTTT.

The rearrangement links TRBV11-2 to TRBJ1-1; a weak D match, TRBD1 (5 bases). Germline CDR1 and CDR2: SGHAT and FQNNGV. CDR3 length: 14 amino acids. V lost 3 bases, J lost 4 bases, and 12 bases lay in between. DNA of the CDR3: TGTGCCAGCAGCTTCAGGGTCGGGAGCACTGAAGCTTTCTTT. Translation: CASSFRVGSTEAFF.